The clone carrying this T cell receptor beta chain was seen many times. This CDR3 is 16 amino acids long. V lost 3 bases to trimming and J lost 0 bases; unmatched junction nucleotides: 2. This specimen comes from a study of T-cell reconstitution after alpha-beta-depleted transplantation in children. Unique molecular identifiers were used to barcode this TCRbeta library. TCRdb independently ran MiXCR on the PCR reads; one entry per CDR3 protein. Among fewer than 250,000 distinct CDR3 sequences listed, approximately 8% were seen once. The sequences come from PBMCs, mostly from graft donor cells, collected 180 days after TCRalphabeta/CD19-depleted stem cell transplant. The receptor comes from a male patient aged 10-17 years who had a stem cell transplant for acute lymphoblastic leukemia, so the T cells may come from the graft donor. The rearrangement joins TRBV12-3 or TRBV12-4 to TRBJ2-3, with 11 bases that match TRBD2. DNA of the CDR3: TGTGCCAGCAGTTTGGGACTAGCGGTTAGCACAGATACGCAGTATTTT. This gives the protein CASSLGLAVSTDTQYF.